The text below deals with one TCR beta chain. The sample is drawn from a study of beta chain features in type 1 diabetes. The isolated RNA, all of it, was reverse transcribed, so expressed TCRB transcripts were what got sequenced. Sequenced by immunoSEQ multiplex PCR; TCRdb stores in-frame clones only, minus some. The profile shows 160,000 or so clones, around 10% of them singletons. Trimming removed 0 bases from V and 6 bases from J; junction bases left unmatched: 8. Germline V gene lookup returns CDR1 MGHRA and CDR2 YSYEKL. The CDR3 is 16 residues long. Sample: central memory CD4+ T cells from blood. This sequence was found in a man aged 18 to 35 in good health. J is TRBJ1-5 and V is TRBV4-1; TRBD1 matches 7 bases. This CDR3 is CASSQEVNQGVQPQHF. Here the CDR3 DNA reads TGCGCCAGCAGCCAAGAAGTGAATCAGGGGGTTCAGCCCCAGCATTTT.